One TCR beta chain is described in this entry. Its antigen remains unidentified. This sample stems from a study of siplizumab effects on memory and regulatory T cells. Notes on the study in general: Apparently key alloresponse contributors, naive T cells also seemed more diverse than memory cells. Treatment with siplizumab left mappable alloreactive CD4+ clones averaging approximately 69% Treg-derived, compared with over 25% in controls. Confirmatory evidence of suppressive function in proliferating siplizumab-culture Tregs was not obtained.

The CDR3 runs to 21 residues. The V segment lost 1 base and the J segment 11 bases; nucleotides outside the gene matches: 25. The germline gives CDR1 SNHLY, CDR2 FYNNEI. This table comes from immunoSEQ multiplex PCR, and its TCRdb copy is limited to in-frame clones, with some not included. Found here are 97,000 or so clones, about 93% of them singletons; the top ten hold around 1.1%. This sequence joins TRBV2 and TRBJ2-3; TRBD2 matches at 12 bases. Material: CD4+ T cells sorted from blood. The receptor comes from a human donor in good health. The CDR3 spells CASSEVSPSPGLAGNATMQYF. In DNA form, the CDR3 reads TGTGCCAGCAGTGAAGTCTCCCCCTCACCGGGACTAGCGGGCAATGCAACCATGCAGTATTTT.